The 5 T cell receptor beta chains in this list originate from one sample, sequenced in a study of cytomegalovirus exposure and HLA in healthy donors. Only in-frame clones appear in the TCRdb table, and some are missing; sequencing was by immunoSEQ multiplex PCR. Among under 200,000 clones listed, around 96% were seen once. Source material: PBMCs. These receptors were obtained from a woman between 18 and 29 years old in good health and CMV-seronegative.

This chain uses TRBV4-2 with TRBJ2-5, with TRBD2 matching 8 bases. The CDR3 spans 15 residues. The germline V gene has CDR1 LGHNA and CDR2 YNFKEQ. J was trimmed by 1 base and V by 1 base; bases with no gene match: 2. The CDR3 is CASSQGGGPQETQYF. The CDR3 bases are TGTGCCAGCAGCCAAGGCGGGGGGCCCCAAGAGACCCAGTACTTC.

The chain has TRBV9 and TRBJ1-1, with 7 positions matching TRBD1. The CDR3 totals 16 residues. The V and J ends lost 3 bases and 0 bases, in that order; junction bases with no gene match: 8. Germline V gene sequence: CDR1 SGDLS, CDR2 YYNGEE. The CDR3 DNA is TGTGCCAGCAGCGCACCCCGGGACAGCATGAACACTGAAGCTTTCTTT. It yields the protein CASSAPRDSMNTEAFF.

V usage is TRBV4-1 and J usage is TRBJ2-7, with 9 bases identical to TRBD1. Losses at the gene ends were 4 bases for V and 2 bases for J; bases not matched to a gene: 3. In germline, CDR1 is MGHRA, CDR2 YSYEKL. The CDR3 runs to 14 residues. Here the CDR3 DNA reads TGCGCCAGCAGCCCCCGGACAGGGGCCTACGAGCAGTACTTC. It encodes CASSPRTGAYEQYF.

The CDR3 reads CASSLRFGGDSDGYTF. DNA for the CDR3: TGCGCCAGCAGCTTGAGGTTCGGGGGGGACAGCGATGGCTACACCTTC. This chain links TRBV5-1 with TRBJ1-2, with 7 bases that match TRBD1. Germline V gene data show CDR1 as SGHRS and CDR2 as YFSETQ. V was clipped by 1 base and J by 6 bases; unmatched bases: 12. CDR3 length equals 16 residues.

The CDR3 here is CASRGGLHEAFF. The CDR3 nucleotides are TGCGCCAGCAGGGGAGGTCTCCACGAAGCTTTCTTT. The rearrangement joins TRBV10-2 to TRBJ1-1; no reliable D call. With 6 bases removed from V and 8 bases from J, the gap between germline ends came to 13 bases. CDR1 and CDR2 (germline): WSHSY, SAAADI. CDR3 length equals 12 residues.